One and the same sample provided the 2 T cell receptor beta chains below, sequenced in a study of shared clonotypes between healthy human individuals. Profiled with immunoSEQ multiplex PCR; TCRdb holds only in-frame clones, not every one. The sample includes around 88,000 clones, almost 70% of them seen just once. Sequenced material: memory CD8+ T cells sorted from blood. The subset denotes: CD45RO+ cells pooled with CCR7-negative TemRA cells. Receptors originate from a man in his thirties or forties in good health.

This clone was counted between two and nine times. This chain links TRBV7-9 with TRBJ2-7; TRBD2 matches at 7 bases. Germline-derived CDR1 and CDR2 are SEHNR and FQNEAQ (reference sequence). The V segment lost 4 bases and the J segment 5 bases; nucleotides outside the gene matches: 14. CDR3 length equals 16 residues. CDR3 loop: CASSSRGGQGKDEQYF. CDR3 sequence (DNA): TGTGCCAGCAGCTCGAGGGGAGGGCAGGGTAAGGACGAGCAGTACTTC.

V usage is TRBV27 and J usage is TRBJ1-1; 8 nucleotides line up with TRBD1. Trimming removed 5 bases from V and 5 bases from J; junction bases left unmatched: 7. Germline V gene data show CDR1 as MNHEY and CDR2 as SMNVEV (reference sequence). The CDR3 extends over 14 amino acids. The CDR3 reads CASSHGTGGTEAFF. The CDR3 DNA follows: TGTGCCAGCAGTCATGGGACAGGCGGGACTGAAGCTTTCTTT.